The next 21 T cell receptor beta chains were all read from a single sample in a study of glioma-infiltrating T cells. Using RNA template, CDR3s of TCR alpha and beta were amplified with iRepertoire arm-PCR. TCRdb reprocessed the multiplex PCR reads with MiXCR, giving one entry per CDR3 protein. In the table there are around 170,000 distinct CDR3 sequences, over 40% of which are singletons. The sample taken for sequencing was glioma tissue, nonneoplastic brain tissue, or PBMCs (not recorded which). These receptors all stem from a human donor with low-grade glioma or glioblastoma, undergoing nonglioma brain surgery, or in good health (not recorded which).

This clonotype was seen more than once but under ten times. An end of the junction differs from the germline gene, which may be a read error. V gene TRBV2 combines with J gene TRBJ2-7; 8 bases map to TRBD1. CDR3 length equals 12 residues. CDR1 SNHLY and CDR2 FYNNEI come from the germline V gene. The CDR3: CASTRQGYEQHF. CDR3 nucleotides: TGTGCCAGCACCCGACAGGGGTACGAGCAGCACTTC.

The chain combines TRBV4-1 with TRBJ1-2; D gene uncertain. CDR3 length: 16 amino acids. V lost 0 bases and J lost 0, with 11 bases in between. The germline gives CDR1 MGHRA, CDR2 YSYEKL. The CDR3 loop is CASSQDSPASNYGYTF. As DNA, the CDR3 is TGCGCCAGCAGCCAAGATTCTCCAGCCTCTAACTATGGCTACACCTTC.

This rearrangement joins TRBV6-2 or TRBV6-3 to TRBJ2-5; no definite D call. CDR1 and CDR2 (germline): MNHEY, SVGEGT. This CDR3 is 13 amino acids long. The V and J ends lost 0 bases and 9 bases respectively, with 11 bases between them. CDR3 nucleotides: TGTGCCAGCAGTTACTCCCCCACCTCGTCCCAGTACTTC. Protein: CASSYSPTSSQYF.

Many counts were recorded for this clonotype. The chain links TRBV28 to TRBJ2-7; TRBD2 matches at 10 bases. Germline CDR1 MDHEN, CDR2 SYDVKM. The CDR3 loop spans 15 amino acids. Trimming took 4 bases from V and 6 from J; bases not matched to a gene: 9. The CDR3 is CASSSFSGRWGEQYF. For the CDR3, the DNA is TGTGCCAGCAGTTCCTTTAGCGGGAGGTGGGGCGAGCAGTACTTC.

The chain employs TRBV6-2 or TRBV6-3 and TRBJ1-5; 10 bases map to TRBD1. The CDR3 is 15 residues long. Germline V CDR1 and CDR2: MNHEY, SVGEGT. V gave up 6 bases and J gave up 3 bases; unmatched junction bases: 5. The chain's CDR3 is CASSEGQGINQPQHF. The CDR3 nucleotides read TGTGCCAGCAGCGAGGGACAGGGGATCAATCAGCCCCAGCATTTT.

About this clonotype itself: A much more abundant neighbour one base away suggests this may be a read error. The V call is TRBV18, the J call TRBJ1-1; 7 bases are shared with TRBD1. The CDR3 runs 15 residues. Germline V CDR1 and CDR2: KGHSH, LQKENI. The CDR3 reads CASSARGTAQLEVFF. The CDR3 nucleotides read TGTGCCAGCTCAGCTCGTGGGACAGCCCAACTTGAAGTTTTCTTT.

This clonotype was seen more than once but under ten times. The V gene is TRBV5-1, the J gene TRBJ2-1; 12 nucleotides match TRBD2. The V gene's germline CDR1 is SGHRS and CDR2 YFSETQ. The V gene end was trimmed by 3 bases and the J gene end by 0 bases; junction bases not matched to a gene: 4. The CDR3 runs 17 residues. This CDR3 is CASSSTTSGSSYNEQFF. The CDR3 DNA reads TGCGCCAGCAGCTCGACGACTAGCGGGAGCTCCTACAATGAGCAGTTCTTC.

Comment on this clonotype: Given a much more abundant clone one base away, this may be a read error. The J gene is TRBJ2-1, the V gene TRBV6-1; D is perhaps TRBD1 or TRBD2 (7 bases each). Trimming stripped 5 bases from V and 5 bases from J, with 13 bases between. The CDR3 loop spans 14 amino acids. Germline CDR1 is MNHNS and CDR2 is SASEGT. The CDR3 nucleotides read TGTGCCAGCAGTCCCAGGGGGAGGGACAATGAGCAGTTCTTC. Translated, it gives CASSPRGRDNEQFF.

Ten or more counts support this clonotype. The CDR3 loop reads CASSLASGNSYEQYF. The CDR3 bases are TGTGCCAGCAGCTTAGCTAGCGGAAACTCCTACGAGCAGTACTTC. V is TRBV7-2 and J is TRBJ2-7; TRBD2 might be the D (6 bases). This CDR3 spans 15 amino acids. V gave up 0 bases and J gave up 0 bases, with 9 bases separating them. From germline, CDR1 is SGHTA and CDR2 FQGNSA.

This clonotype was picked up many times. The V call is TRBV15, the J call TRBJ2-7; D could derive from TRBD1 or TRBD2 (5 bases each). Trimming stripped 0 bases from V and 9 bases from J, with 9 bases between. Germline V CDR1 and CDR2: LNHNV, YYDKDF (reference sequence). The CDR3 extends over 12 amino acids. The CDR3: CATSRDFGGQYF. Written as DNA, the CDR3 is TGTGCCACCAGCAGAGATTTTGGGGGGCAGTACTTC.

About this clonotype: Since a much larger clone is just one base distant, this may be a read error. The V call is TRBV10-3, the J call TRBJ2-1; 12 bases are shared with TRBD1. Per germline, CDR1 ENHRY and CDR2 SYGVKD. The CDR3 spans 15 residues. J was trimmed by 4 bases and V by 8 bases; bases with no gene match: 6. The DNA of the CDR3 is TGTGCCATCGGGGACAGGGGGCGAGGTTACAATGAGCAGTTCTTC. Its translation is CAIGDRGRGYNEQFF.

The chain is built from TRBV12-3 or TRBV12-4 and TRBJ1-1, with TRBD1 matching over 7 bases. V dropped 5 bases and J dropped 7; count of bases not matched to a gene: 4. The CDR3 runs 12 residues. CDR3 sequence: CASSQQGYEAFF. The CDR3 nucleotides are TGTGCCAGCAGTCAACAGGGGTATGAAGCTTTCTTT.

This sequence joins TRBV2 and TRBJ1-6; the D is unclear. The V and J ends lost 7 bases and 7 bases respectively, with 11 bases between them. The CDR3 length is 13 residues. Germline lookup yields CDR1 SNHLY and CDR2 FYNNEI. In DNA, the CDR3 is TGTGCCAGCACCCCGGAGAGGAATTCACCCCTCCACTTT. Protein: CASTPERNSPLHF.

In this sample, this clonotype turned up many times. The chain links TRBV14 to TRBJ2-7, with D unresolved. The CDR3 has 13 amino acids. V shed 4 bases and J shed 4 bases, with 11 bases lying between them. CDR1 SGHDN and CDR2 FVKESK come from the germline V gene. CDR3 in amino acids: CASSRLPWYEQYF. The CDR3 DNA follows: TGTGCCAGCAGCCGACTCCCATGGTACGAGCAGTACTTC.

Many counts were recorded for this clonotype. This chain joins TRBV19 and TRBJ1-5; D uncertain. This CDR3 region has 15 residues. Per germline, CDR1 LNHDA and CDR2 SQIVND (reference sequence). Deletions cut 5 bases from V and 4 bases from J, with 15 bases between. CDR3 sequence reads: CASSSFGQPNQPQHF. DNA for the CDR3: TGTGCCAGTAGTTCATTTGGGCAGCCTAATCAGCCCCAGCATTTT.

This clonotype was seen repeatedly, ten times or more. The rearrangement links TRBV5-4 to TRBJ1-6; TRBD1 agrees at 7 bases. This CDR3 spans 13 amino acids. Germline V lookup: CDR1 SGHNT, CDR2 YYREEE (reference sequence). V lost 10 bases and J lost 5; bases outside the gene matches: 6. The CDR3 DNA reads TGTGCCGTCGGGACAGCGCATAATTCACCCCTCCACTTT. It codes for CAVGTAHNSPLHF. The variable domain in full, completed from reference TRBV5-4 and TRBJ1-6, reads ETGVTQSPTHLIKTRGQQVTLRCSSQSGHNTVSWYQQALGQGPQFIFQYYREEENGRGNFPPRFSGLQFPNYSSELNVNALELDDSALYLCAVGTAHNSPLHFGNGTRLTVT.

Only a few counts were recorded for this clonotype. This chain uses TRBV2 with TRBJ1-4; unclear D gene. V lost 3 bases and J lost 6, with 11 bases in between. The CDR3 covers 14 residues. The germline V gene has CDR1 SNHLY and CDR2 FYNNEI. The CDR3 DNA is TGTGCCAGCAGTGAGGGCAGCGGAGATGAAAAACTGTTTTTT. This gives the protein CASSEGSGDEKLFF.

With respect to this clonotype: An end of the junction differs from the germline gene, which may be a read error. The chain employs TRBV28 and TRBJ2-1; D is ambiguous. Per the germline V gene, CDR1 is MDHEN and CDR2 is SYDVKM. The CDR3 runs 14 residues. The CDR3 loop is CASSFLSSYNEQSF. CDR3 bases: TGTGCAAGCAGTTTTCTTAGCTCCTACAATGAGCAGTCCTTC.

Regarding this clonotype: Only one base separates this from a far larger clonotype, so it likely reflects a read error. This chain links TRBV18 with TRBJ1-1; no definite D call. The CDR3 runs 13 residues. V gave up 2 bases and J gave up 1 base, with 5 bases separating them. CDR1 and CDR2 from the germline V gene are KGHSH and LQKENI. CDR3 in DNA: TGTGCCAGCTCACCAAGGAAGAACACTGAAGCTTTCTTT. Its translation: CASSPRKNTEAFF.

This clonotype was recorded a few times. The CDR3 reads CASSRDRTDTQYF. The CDR3 DNA reads TGTGCCAGCTCAAGGGACCGCACAGATACGCAGTATTTT. The J gene is TRBJ2-3, the V gene TRBV18; either TRBD1 or TRBD2 may supply D (5 bases each). Germline V CDR1 and CDR2: KGHSH, LQKENI. Trimming pared 5 bases from V and 1 base from J, leaving 7 bases between. CDR3 size: 13 residues.

A remark on this clonotype: This may arise from a read error, as a much more abundant clone is one base away. The J gene is TRBJ2-7, the V gene TRBV6-1; maybe TRBD1 (6 bases). Trimming left V 7 bases short and J 2 bases short, with 18 bases between. The length of the CDR3 is 15 residues. CDR1 and CDR2 (germline): MNHNS, SASEGT. The CDR3 region has the DNA TGTGCCAGCAACAAAAACCGGGACATAGCCTACGAGCAGTACTTC. Its protein is CASNKNRDIAYEQYF.